One and the same sample provided the 26 T cell receptor beta chains below, sequenced in a study of blood T cell repertoires in COVID-19. The table came from immunoSEQ multiplex PCR; TCRdb's copy has only in-frame clones and leaves some out. The sample includes about 46,000 clones, approximately 83% of them seen just once. The material sequenced was peripheral blood. Receptors were obtained from a woman aged 80 or over with COVID-19, enrolled during active disease.

The chain employs TRBV27 and TRBJ1-5; possibly TRBD1 for D (5 bases). V was trimmed by 6 bases and J by 2 bases, leaving 11 bases between them. Germline CDR1 reads MNHEY; CDR2 reads SMNVEV (reference sequence). The length of the CDR3 is 14 residues. The CDR3 loop reads CASSQWGGNQPQHF. Written as DNA, the CDR3 is TGTGCCAGCAGCCAGTGGGGGGGCAATCAGCCCCAGCATTTT.

This CDR3 reads CASTPGQTNQPQHF. For the CDR3, the DNA is TGTGCCAGCACGCCCGGACAGACCAATCAGCCCCAGCATTTT. J is TRBJ1-5 and V is TRBV2; D is perhaps TRBD1 (6 bases). With 7 bases removed from V and 3 bases from J, the gap between germline ends came to 13 bases. CDR1 is SNHLY and CDR2 is FYNNEI in the germline V gene. The CDR3 loop spans 14 amino acids. Based on the CDR3 plus reference TRBV2 and TRBJ1-5, the full variable domain is EPEVTQTPSHQVTQMGQEVILRCVPISNHLYFYWYRQILGQKVEFLVSFYNNEISEKSEIFDDQFSVERPDGSNFTLKIRSTKLEDSAMYFCASTPGQTNQPQHFGDGTRLSIL.

V usage is TRBV6-6 and J usage is TRBJ1-5; the D gene is possibly TRBD1 (6 bases). This CDR3 region has 16 residues. Looked up from germline, CDR1 is MNHNY and CDR2 is SVGAGI (reference sequence). Trimming pared 2 bases from V and 7 bases from J, leaving 18 bases between. The DNA of the CDR3 is TGTGCCAGCAGTTACCGATACAGGGCTGGGGTACAGCCCCAGCATTTT. It encodes CASSYRYRAGVQPQHF.

The chain joins TRBV4-2 to TRBJ2-1, with a weak D call TRBD2 (6 bases). Per germline, CDR1 LGHNA and CDR2 YNFKEQ. CDR3 length: 16 amino acids. V shed 6 bases and J shed 1 base, with 16 bases lying between them. CDR3 DNA: TGTGCCAGCAGACATACCTCTAGCGCATCCTACAATGAGCAGTTCTTC. The encoded protein is CASRHTSSASYNEQFF.

The chain carries TRBV9 and TRBJ2-7; the match to TRBD1 covers 10 bases. Germline CDR1 and CDR2: SGDLS and YYNGEE. V shed 3 bases and J 3 bases; nucleotides not matched to a gene: 3. The CDR3 runs to 14 residues. CDR3 protein: CASSDGTGDYEQYF. The CDR3 nucleotides read TGTGCCAGCAGCGATGGGACAGGGGACTACGAGCAGTACTTC. Looking up the rest from reference TRBV9 and TRBJ2-7 gives the full variable domain: DSGVTQTPKHLITATGQRVTLRCSPRSGDLSVYWYQQSLDQGLQFLIQYYNGEERAKGNILERFSAQQFPDLHSELNLSSLELGDSALYFCASSDGTGDYEQYFGPGTRLTVT.

The chain uses TRBV7-2 and TRBJ2-3; maybe TRBD2 (5 bases). Trimming cost V 7 bases and J 1 base, with 12 bases left between them. This CDR3 is 14 amino acids long. Germline CDR1 and CDR2: SGHTA and FQGNSA. For the CDR3, the DNA is TGTGCCAGCACCCTGCTCGGGGGCACAGATACGCAGTATTTT. It specifies CASTLLGGTDTQYF.

J is TRBJ2-7 and V is TRBV5-1; 11 nucleotides match TRBD2. Germline V CDR1 and CDR2: SGHRS, YFSETQ. Unmatched junction bases numbered 5, after V lost 4 bases and J lost 2 bases. CDR3 length equals 15 residues. The CDR3 bases are TGCGCCAGCAGCCCCCTAGCGGGAGGACCCTACGAGCAGTACTTC. Translated: CASSPLAGGPYEQYF.

This chain connects TRBV7-2 to TRBJ1-6; D might be TRBD1 (6 bases). Germline V lookup: CDR1 SGHTA, CDR2 FQGNSA. The V end lost 0 bases, the J end lost 10 bases, and 19 bases lay between the germline ends. The CDR3 spans 17 residues. This chain's CDR3 is CASSLAARSGVGSPLHF. CDR3 in DNA: TGTGCCAGCAGCTTAGCGGCTAGGTCAGGGGTAGGGTCACCCCTCCACTTT.

This chain connects TRBV7-2 to TRBJ1-1; 9 bases line up with TRBD1. Germline-derived CDR1 and CDR2 are SGHTA and FQGNSA. This CDR3 contains 13 residues. The V segment lost 4 bases and the J segment 5 bases; nucleotides outside the gene matches: 2. CDR3 coding DNA: TGTGCCAGCAGCTACAGGGGGCTGACTGAAGCTTTCTTT. Its protein product is CASSYRGLTEAFF.

V gene TRBV15 combines with J gene TRBJ1-1; D uncertain. This CDR3 comprises 14 residues. With 3 bases removed from V and 0 bases from J, the gap between germline ends came to 8 bases. The V gene's germline CDR1 is LNHNV and CDR2 YYDKDF (reference sequence). The CDR3 region has the DNA TGTGCCACCAGCAGGCAGAATATGAACACTGAAGCTTTCTTT. Protein product: CATSRQNMNTEAFF.

The rearrangement links TRBV24-1 to TRBJ2-5; D possibly corresponds to TRBD1 (6 bases). The CDR3 totals 16 residues. The germline CDR1 and CDR2 sequences are KGHDR and SFDVKD. With 4 bases removed from V and 3 bases from J, the gap between germline ends came to 17 bases. CDR3 amino acids: CATSDGLARGKETQYF. The CDR3 nucleotides read TGTGCCACCAGTGACGGGCTAGCTAGGGGGAAAGAGACCCAGTACTTC.

This chain connects TRBV14 to TRBJ2-7; 11 nucleotides match TRBD2. CDR3 length: 15 residues. The germline gives CDR1 SGHDN, CDR2 FVKESK. The J segment lost 7 bases and the V segment lost 1 base, leaving 6 bases of the junction unmatched. The CDR3 DNA follows: TGTGCCAGCAGCCAAGTTAGCGGGAGGGCCGGGGAGCAGTACTTC. Residues: CASSQVSGRAGEQYF.

The chain links TRBV12-3 or TRBV12-4 to TRBJ1-2; D is unresolved. The CDR3 is made up of 13 amino acids. The V gene lost 5 bases and the J gene lost 2 bases, with 9 bases spanning the gap. Here the CDR3 reads CASSLGLNYGYTF. Written as DNA, the CDR3 is TGTGCCAGCAGTCTCGGACTCAACTATGGCTACACCTTC.

The chain recombines TRBV19 with TRBJ1-5; 9 positions match TRBD1. Unmatched junction bases numbered 7, after V lost 6 bases and J lost 4 bases. CDR3 length: 15 amino acids. From germline, CDR1 is LNHDA and CDR2 SQIVND (reference sequence). The CDR3 spells CASRAQGADNQPQHF. As DNA, the CDR3 is TGTGCCAGTAGGGCACAGGGGGCAGATAATCAGCCCCAGCATTTT.

The gene calls are TRBV5-4 and TRBJ2-4; D ambiguous. The V end lost 1 base, the J end lost 2 bases, and 7 bases lay between the germline ends. The CDR3 is 14 amino acids. Looked up from germline, CDR1 is SGHNT and CDR2 is YYREEE (reference sequence). The chain's CDR3 is CASSLPGPKNIQYF. The CDR3 DNA reads as TGTGCCAGCAGCTTGCCAGGCCCCAAAAACATTCAGTACTTC.

The J gene is TRBJ1-1, the V gene TRBV4-3; D ambiguous. CDR3 length equals 13 residues. In germline, CDR1 is LGHNA, CDR2 YSLEER. With 4 bases removed from V and 5 bases from J, the gap between germline ends came to 11 bases. Here the CDR3 DNA reads TGCGCCAGCAGCCCTCGGACGGGGACTGAAGCTTTCTTT. This codes for CASSPRTGTEAFF.

This clone was seen a handful of times. This chain links TRBV10-3 with TRBJ1-6; maybe TRBD1 (6 bases). The length of the CDR3 is 15 residues. Trimming took off 8 bases at V and 0 bases at J, with 11 bases between the two ends. The germline CDR1 and CDR2 sequences are ENHRY and SYGVKD. CDR3 nucleotide sequence: TGTGCCATCGGAACAGGGAGCTCCTATAATTCACCCCTCCACTTT. Its translation is CAIGTGSSYNSPLHF.

This chain links TRBV7-9 with TRBJ1-1; 9 nucleotides line up with TRBD1. The CDR3 covers 16 residues. Unmatched junction bases numbered 11, after V lost 5 bases and J lost 4 bases. The germline V gene encodes CDR1 SEHNR and CDR2 FQNEAQ (reference sequence). The CDR3 sequence is CASSQDRGDGGTEAFF. The CDR3 nucleotides are TGTGCCAGCAGCCAGGACAGGGGAGATGGGGGCACTGAAGCTTTCTTT. The variable domain in full, with the rest retrieved from reference TRBV7-9 and TRBJ1-1, is DTGVSQNPRHKITKRGQNVTFRCDPISEHNRLYWYRQTLGQGPEFLTYFQNEAQLEKSRLLSDRFSAERPKGSFSTLEIQRTEQGDSAMYLCASSQDRGDGGTEAFFGQGTRLTVV.

A few counts support this clone. The chain employs TRBV5-4 and TRBJ2-7; the match to TRBD2 covers 8 bases. The CDR3 contains 15 residues. Germline V gene sequence: CDR1 SGHNT, CDR2 YYREEE (reference sequence). Trimming removed 4 bases from V and 1 base from J; junction bases left unmatched: 7. The CDR3: CASSSTSGFSYEQYF. CDR3 bases: TGTGCCAGCAGCAGTACTAGCGGCTTTTCCTACGAGCAGTACTTC.

The table lists this clone with a count of one. V usage is TRBV28 and J usage is TRBJ2-1; 7 bases are shared with TRBD2. This CDR3 spans 14 amino acids. Losses at the gene ends were 7 bases for V and 5 bases for J; bases not matched to a gene: 8. Germline lookup yields CDR1 MDHEN and CDR2 SYDVKM. The chain's CDR3 is CASKDGGSHNEQFF. The CDR3 nucleotides read TGTGCCAGCAAGGACGGCGGGAGCCACAATGAGCAGTTCTTC.

This clone showed up just once. The chain joins TRBV3-1 (or the pseudogene TRBV3-2) to TRBJ2-5, with D possibly TRBD1 on 5 matching bases. V was shortened by 3 bases and J by 5 bases, with 16 bases between the two germline ends. The CDR3 length is 15 residues. The germline CDR1 and CDR2 sequences are LGHDT and YNNKEL (reference sequence). Written as DNA, the CDR3 is TGTGCCAGCAGCCACCCCCCCAGGGCTTGGGAGACCCAGTACTTC. This codes for CASSHPPRAWETQYF.

This chain connects TRBV19 to TRBJ2-3, with TRBD2 matching 8 bases. CDR3 size: 16 residues. CDR1 LNHDA and CDR2 SQIVND come from the germline V gene (reference sequence). V gave up 4 bases and J gave up 1 base; unmatched junction bases: 7. The CDR3 coding sequence is TGTGCCAGTAGTACTCGGACTAGCCCAGGCACAGATACGCAGTATTTT. As protein: CASSTRTSPGTDTQYF. Full variable domain (rest looked up from reference TRBV19 and TRBJ2-3): DGGITQSPKYLFRKEGQNVTLSCEQNLNHDAMYWYRQDPGQGLRLIYYSQIVNDFQKGDIAEGYSVSREKKESFPLTVTSAQKNPTAFYLCASSTRTSPGTDTQYFGPGTRLTVL.

This rearrangement joins TRBV5-5 to TRBJ2-7, with a possible D match to TRBD1 (6 bases). The germline V gene has CDR1 SGHKS and CDR2 YYEKEE (reference sequence). The CDR3 is 15 residues long. V shed 0 bases and J shed 2 bases, with 12 bases lying between them. The CDR3 DNA is TGTGCCAGCAGCTTGGCAGGGACACAGACCTACGAGCAGTACTTC. Amino acids: CASSLAGTQTYEQYF. Full variable domain (outside the CDR3, taken from reference TRBV5-5 and TRBJ2-7): DAGVTQSPTHLIKTRGQQVTLRCSPISGHKSVSWYQQVLGQGPQFIFQYYEKEERGRGNFPDRFSARQFPNYSSELNVNALLLGDSALYLCASSLAGTQTYEQYFGPGTRLTVT.

The chain combines TRBV18 with TRBJ1-5; a possible D gene is TRBD1 (5 bases). This CDR3 has 17 residues. Germline V gene data show CDR1 as KGHSH and CDR2 as LQKENI. The V gene lost 4 bases and the J gene lost 7 bases, with 23 bases spanning the gap. CDR3 sequence (DNA): TGTGCCAGCTCACTTTCCGGGACTTACAACCAACGGCAGCCCCAGCATTTT. It encodes CASSLSGTYNQRQPQHF.

The chain has TRBV4-3 and TRBJ1-3; D unclear. Trimming shortened V by 1 base and J by 3 bases, and 7 bases separated the two germline ends. The CDR3 is 14 amino acids. The germline V gene encodes CDR1 LGHNA and CDR2 YSLEER. The CDR3 is CASSQGAVGNTIYF. CDR3 nucleotide sequence: TGCGCCAGCAGCCAAGGGGCAGTTGGAAACACCATATATTTT.

This chain links TRBV5-5 with TRBJ2-7; TRBD2 matches at 10 bases. Germline V gene data show CDR1 as SGHKS and CDR2 as YYEKEE (reference sequence). The CDR3 runs 15 residues. Losses at the gene ends were 0 bases for V and 7 bases for J; bases not matched to a gene: 7. CDR3 sequence (DNA): TGTGCCAGCAGCTTGGGAGCGGGGGGGCGTAGGGAGCAGTACTTC. It codes for CASSLGAGGRREQYF. Combining the CDR3 with reference TRBV5-5 and TRBJ2-7 gives the whole variable domain DAGVTQSPTHLIKTRGQQVTLRCSPISGHKSVSWYQQVLGQGPQFIFQYYEKEERGRGNFPDRFSARQFPNYSSELNVNALLLGDSALYLCASSLGAGGRREQYFGPGTRLTVT.